The present TCR beta chain was sequenced within a study of patients and donors after allogeneic stem cell transplantation. CDR1 is MDHEN and CDR2 is SYDVKM in the germline V gene. V was pared by 7 bases and J by 4 bases, with 10 bases between. The CDR3 covers 13 residues. One entry per CDR3 protein, called by TCRdb with MiXCR from the RT-PCR reads. The profile shows 920,000 or so distinct CDR3 sequences, roughly 17% of them singletons. The source of this sequence is a human donor who was either an allogeneic HSCT recipient or a stem cell or donor lymphocyte infusion donor (not recorded which). It is not recorded whose cells these are; they may come from a transplant donor. The sequencing sample was made of blood, either unsorted or a sorted T cell fraction (not recorded which). The chain links TRBV28 to TRBJ1-4; possible D gene TRBD1, 5 bases. The CDR3 nucleotides read TGTGCCAGCAAGGGACGGTTTAATGAAAAACTGTTTTTT. Its translation is CASKGRFNEKLFF.